This T cell receptor beta chain derives from a study of shared clonotypes between healthy human individuals. Study-wide background: Per donor, CD8 memory used one plate, CD8 naive used two, CD4 memory used three and CD4 naive used three. Points from the study as a whole: Limited genetic and exposure-history diversity came from having few donors. Clonotype sharing across a few donors was observed for about 5.5% of naive CD4 clonotypes.

Generated by immunoSEQ multiplex PCR, the TCRdb table keeps only in-frame clones and is missing some. Here the sample spans 1.6 million or so clones, around 98.5% being singletons. Notes on this clone: Antigen: not known.

The V gene end was trimmed by 4 bases and the J gene end by 5 bases; junction bases not matched to a gene: 11. The CDR3 extends over 16 amino acids. The germline gives CDR1 MNHNS, CDR2 SASEGT. The rearrangement joins TRBV6-1 to TRBJ2-5; TRBD1 aligns across 9 bases. The sequence was obtained from a man aged 25-45 years in good health. The sample was naive CD4+ T cells sorted from blood. Subset described: CD45RA+ positively selected. The CDR3 nucleotides are TGTGCCAGCAGTGCGGGACAGGGTCTTGGTGCGGAGACCCAGTACTTC. Translating it yields CASSAGQGLGAETQYF.